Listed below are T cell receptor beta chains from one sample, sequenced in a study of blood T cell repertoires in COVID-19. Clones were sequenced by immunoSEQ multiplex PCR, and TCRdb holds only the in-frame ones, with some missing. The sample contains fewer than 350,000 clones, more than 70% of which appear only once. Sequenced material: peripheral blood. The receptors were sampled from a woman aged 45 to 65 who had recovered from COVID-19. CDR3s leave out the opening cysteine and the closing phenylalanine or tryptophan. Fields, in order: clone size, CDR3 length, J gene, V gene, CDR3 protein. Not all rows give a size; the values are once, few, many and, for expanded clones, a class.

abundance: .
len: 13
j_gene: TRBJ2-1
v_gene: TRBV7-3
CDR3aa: ASSRALHQGGEKF

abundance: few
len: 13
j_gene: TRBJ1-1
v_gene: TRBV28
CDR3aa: ASSPSGTQNTEAF

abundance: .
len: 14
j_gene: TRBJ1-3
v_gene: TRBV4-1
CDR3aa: ASSQPTGNSGNTIY

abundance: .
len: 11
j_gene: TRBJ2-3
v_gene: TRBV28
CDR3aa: SSGRFSTDTQY

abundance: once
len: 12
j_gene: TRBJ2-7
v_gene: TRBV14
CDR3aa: ASRNSGSGSEQY

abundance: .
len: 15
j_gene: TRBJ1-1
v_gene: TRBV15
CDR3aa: ATSRRGPGGPHTEAF

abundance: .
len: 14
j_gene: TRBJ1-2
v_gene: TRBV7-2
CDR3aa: ASSLDFAGDAYGYT

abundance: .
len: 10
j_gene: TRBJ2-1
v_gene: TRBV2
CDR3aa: ASRGAGNEQF

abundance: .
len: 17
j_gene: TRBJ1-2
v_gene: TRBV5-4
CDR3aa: ASSPPRAGTGGAWYGYT

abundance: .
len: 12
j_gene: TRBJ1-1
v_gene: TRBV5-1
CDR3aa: ASSLRGMNTEAF

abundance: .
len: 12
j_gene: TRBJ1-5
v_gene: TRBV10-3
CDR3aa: ATGPGGGNQPQH

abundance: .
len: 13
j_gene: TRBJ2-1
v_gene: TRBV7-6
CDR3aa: ASSLDPSSYNEQF

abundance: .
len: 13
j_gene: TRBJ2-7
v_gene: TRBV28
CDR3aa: ASSLSSAGEYEQY

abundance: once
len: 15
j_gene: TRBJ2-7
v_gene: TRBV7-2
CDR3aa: ASSLGVIGGGLYEQY

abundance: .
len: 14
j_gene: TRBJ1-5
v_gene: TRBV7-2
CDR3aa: ASSSRQGQGYQPQH

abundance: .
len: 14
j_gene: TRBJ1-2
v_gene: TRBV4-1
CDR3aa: ASSQDPRKRSYGYT

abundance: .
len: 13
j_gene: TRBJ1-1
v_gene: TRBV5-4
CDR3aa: ASSFSRGSTRGAF

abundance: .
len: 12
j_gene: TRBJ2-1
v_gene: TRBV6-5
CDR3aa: ASRTGGSYNEQF

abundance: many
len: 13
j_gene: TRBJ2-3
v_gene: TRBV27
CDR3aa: ASSLDSGRSDTQY

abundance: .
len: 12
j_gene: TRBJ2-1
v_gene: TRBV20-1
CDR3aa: SASGSSRYNEQF

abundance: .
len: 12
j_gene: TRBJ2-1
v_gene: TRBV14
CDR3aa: ASSQVVATNEQF

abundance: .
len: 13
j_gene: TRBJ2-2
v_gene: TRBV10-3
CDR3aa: AISESGPDIGELF

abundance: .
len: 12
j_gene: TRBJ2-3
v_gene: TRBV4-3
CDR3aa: ASSQGRALDTQY

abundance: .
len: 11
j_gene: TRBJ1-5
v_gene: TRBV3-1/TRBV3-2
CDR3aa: ASSQGRDQPQH

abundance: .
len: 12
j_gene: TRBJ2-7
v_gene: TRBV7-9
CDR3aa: ASSPQGSSYEQY

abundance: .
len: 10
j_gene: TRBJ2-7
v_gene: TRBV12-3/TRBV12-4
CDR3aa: ASTLGGNEQY

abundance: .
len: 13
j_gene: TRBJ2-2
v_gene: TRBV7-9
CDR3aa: ASSSEGQGPGELF

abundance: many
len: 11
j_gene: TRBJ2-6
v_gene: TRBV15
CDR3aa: ATGDSGANVLT

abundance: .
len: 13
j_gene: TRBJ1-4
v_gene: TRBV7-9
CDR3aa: ASRATGEVSEKLF

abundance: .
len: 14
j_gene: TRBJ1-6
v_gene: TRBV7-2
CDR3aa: ASSPRPTGNNSPLH

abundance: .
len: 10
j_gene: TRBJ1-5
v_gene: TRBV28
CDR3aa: ASSLLALPQH

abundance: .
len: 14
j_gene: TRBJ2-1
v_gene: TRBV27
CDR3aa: ASSLRRAGSYNEQF

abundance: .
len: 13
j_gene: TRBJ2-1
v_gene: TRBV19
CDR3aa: ASNNPRRSYNEQF

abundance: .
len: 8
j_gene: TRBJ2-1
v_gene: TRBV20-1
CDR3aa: SLVGNEQF

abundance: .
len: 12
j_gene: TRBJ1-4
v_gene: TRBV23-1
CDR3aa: ASSGGQGCEKLF

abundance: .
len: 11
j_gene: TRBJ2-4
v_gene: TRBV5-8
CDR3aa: ASSLDRSVGQY

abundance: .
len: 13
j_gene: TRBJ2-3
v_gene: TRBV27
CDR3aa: ASGSGLQAWDTQY

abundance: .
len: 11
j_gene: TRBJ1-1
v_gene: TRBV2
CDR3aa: ASSSGLADEAF

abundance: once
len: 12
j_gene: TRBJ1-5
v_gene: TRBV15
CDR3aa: ATAGSLGSQPQH

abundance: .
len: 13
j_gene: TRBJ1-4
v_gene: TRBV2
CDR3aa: ASSEARGTNEKLF

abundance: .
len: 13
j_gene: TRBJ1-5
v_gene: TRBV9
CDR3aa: ASSVAGTGNQPQH

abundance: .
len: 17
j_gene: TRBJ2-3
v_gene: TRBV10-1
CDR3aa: ASSWGQGANSARRDTQY

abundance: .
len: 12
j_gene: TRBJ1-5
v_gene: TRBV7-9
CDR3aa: ASSPGQGGQPQH

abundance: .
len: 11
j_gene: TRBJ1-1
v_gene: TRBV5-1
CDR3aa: ASSLGDRGQAF

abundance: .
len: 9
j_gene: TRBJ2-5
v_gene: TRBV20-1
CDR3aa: SGQGQETQY

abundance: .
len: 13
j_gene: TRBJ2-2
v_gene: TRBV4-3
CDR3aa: ASSQDHLPTGELF

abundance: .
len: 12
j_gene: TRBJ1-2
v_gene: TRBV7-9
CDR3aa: ASSLAADYYGYT

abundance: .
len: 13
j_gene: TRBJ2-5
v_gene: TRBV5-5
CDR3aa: ASTMQGASGETQY

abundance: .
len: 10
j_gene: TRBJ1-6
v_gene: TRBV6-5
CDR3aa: ASSPGGSPLH

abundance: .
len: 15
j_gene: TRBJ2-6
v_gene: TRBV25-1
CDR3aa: ASSGTTRVSGANVLT

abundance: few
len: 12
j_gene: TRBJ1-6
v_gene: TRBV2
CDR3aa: ASSGGQGPSPLH

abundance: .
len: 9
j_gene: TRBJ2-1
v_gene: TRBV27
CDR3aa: ASSLVGEQF

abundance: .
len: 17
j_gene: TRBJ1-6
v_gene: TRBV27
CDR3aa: ASSLYGWGGEAENSPLH

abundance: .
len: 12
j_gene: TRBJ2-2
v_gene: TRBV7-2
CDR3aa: ASSQGLATGELF

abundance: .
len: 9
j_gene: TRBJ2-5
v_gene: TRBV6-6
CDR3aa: ASLRGETQY

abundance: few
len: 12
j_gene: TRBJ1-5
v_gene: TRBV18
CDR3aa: ASSPRTDYQPQH

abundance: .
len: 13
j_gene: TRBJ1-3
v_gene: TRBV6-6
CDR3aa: ASRKDRLSGNTIY

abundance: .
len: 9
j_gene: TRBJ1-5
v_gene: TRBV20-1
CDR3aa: SAAGGGGQH

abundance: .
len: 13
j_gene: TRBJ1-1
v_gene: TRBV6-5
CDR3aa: ASSLHGVRNTEAF